Listed below are T cell receptor beta chains from one sample, sequenced in a study of spatial heterogeneity in lung cancer. MiXCR, applied by TCRdb to the 5' RACE reads, yields one record per CDR3 protein. The sample lists under 150,000 distinct CDR3 sequences, roughly 10% seen once, with approximately 25% in the top ten. Sequenced material: PBMCs, taken at follow-up. These receptors all come from a female donor with early-stage non-small cell lung cancer. The CDR3 runs from the conserved cysteine through the conserved F or W. The order of the fields is J gene, clone size, D gene, V gene, CDR3 protein, CDR3 DNA. A D gene is named only where the DNA matches it firmly. Some rows have no size entry. The others give once, few or many, or a class for an expanded clone.

>TRBJ1-2|.|.|TRBV29-1
CSVAKQGIFLNGYTF
TGCAGCGTAGCCAAACAGGGAATTTTTCTCAATGGCTACACCTTC
>TRBJ1-1|many|.|TRBV19
CASSGMGLPAPEAFF
TGTGCCAGTAGTGGGATGGGACTCCCGGCCCCTGAAGCTTTCTTT
>TRBJ1-6|few|.|TRBV6-1
CASSERRYNSPLHF
TGTGCCAGCAGTGAACGGCGGTATAATTCACCCCTCCACTTT
>TRBJ1-2|.|.|TRBV28
CASSALRKNYGYTF
TGTGCCAGCAGTGCCCTCAGGAAAAACTATGGCTACACCTTC
>TRBJ2-5|many|.|TRBV11-3
CASSRLFVVTGEETQYF
TGTGCCAGCAGCCGCCTATTCGTCGTCACCGGGGAAGAGACCCAGTACTTC
>TRBJ2-7|.|.|TRBV21-1
CASGGTSGSSYEQYF
TGTGCCAGCGGCGGGACTAGCGGGAGCTCCTACGAGCAGTACTTC
>TRBJ1-4|few|.|TRBV29-1
CSVEGGSEKLFF
TGCAGCGTTGAAGGAGGGTCTGAAAAACTGTTTTTT
>TRBJ2-1|.|.|TRBV28
CASRSSQGFEQFF
TGTGCCAGCAGGTCCTCACAGGGATTTGAGCAGTTCTTC
>TRBJ2-2|.|.|TRBV28
CTSSLLPDANTGELFF
TGTACCAGCAGTTTACTCCCTGACGCGAACACCGGGGAGCTGTTTTTT
>TRBJ2-3|many|TRBD2|TRBV5-1
CASSRTSGGYTDTQYF
TGCGCCAGCAGCAGGACTAGCGGGGGATACACAGATACGCAGTATTTT
>TRBJ2-5|few|TRBD2|TRBV7-9
CASSLSSGMGGTQYF
TGTGCCAGCAGCTTATCAAGCGGGATGGGGGGGACCCAGTACTTC
>TRBJ2-7|.|.|TRBV5-5
CASSFAVDYEQYF
TGTGCCAGCAGCTTTGCGGTAGACTACGAGCAGTACTTC
>TRBJ2-1|many|.|TRBV28
CASNVAGEYNEQFF
TGTGCCAGCAATGTAGCAGGGGAATACAATGAGCAGTTCTTC
>TRBJ2-1|few|.|TRBV28
CASSVRSGKSSYNEQFF
TGTGCCAGCAGTGTAAGGTCGGGAAAGAGCTCCTACAATGAGCAGTTCTTC
>TRBJ1-2|many|.|TRBV28
CASSLDTAYGYTF
TGTGCCAGCAGCCTCGACACGGCCTATGGCTACACCTTC
>TRBJ2-1|many|.|TRBV28
CASSLTPSYNEQFF
TGTGCCAGCAGTCTAACGCCCTCCTACAATGAGCAGTTCTTC
>TRBJ1-1|.|.|TRBV2
CASSVRSEAFF
TGTGCCAGCAGTGTGAGAAGTGAAGCTTTCTTT
>TRBJ1-3|few|.|TRBV12-3/TRBV12-4
CASSFSETPGGNTIYF
TGTGCCAGCAGTTTTTCCGAGACGCCGGGTGGAAACACCATATATTTT
>TRBJ1-6|many|.|TRBV27
CASSPQARASSYNSPLHF
TGTGCCAGCAGCCCCCAGGCCAGGGCGAGCTCCTATAATTCACCCCTCCACTTT
>TRBJ2-2|few|TRBD1|TRBV5-1
CASSVQGARGTGELFF
TGCGCCAGCAGCGTACAGGGGGCAAGGGGCACCGGGGAGCTGTTTTTT
>TRBJ2-1|many|TRBD2|TRBV24-1
CATSDETFGLANNEQFF
TGTGCCACCAGTGATGAAACCTTTGGACTAGCGAACAATGAGCAGTTCTTC
>TRBJ1-1|medium-sized|.|TRBV15
CATRGRGLENTEAFF
TGTGCCACCAGGGGTCGGGGCCTCGAGAACACTGAAGCTTTCTTT
>TRBJ1-5|.|TRBD1|TRBV6-2/TRBV6-3
CASLRQGPNQPQHF
TGTGCCAGCCTCCGACAGGGACCCAATCAGCCCCAGCATTTT
>TRBJ2-7|.|TRBD1|TRBV10-1
CASSETGERYEQYF
TGCGCCAGCAGTGAGACAGGGGAAAGGTACGAGCAGTACTTC
>TRBJ1-5|few|.|TRBV6-6
CASSYSPETNQPQHF
TGTGCCAGCAGTTACTCGCCCGAAACTAATCAGCCCCAGCATTTT
>TRBJ1-1|many|.|TRBV18
CASSGLNTEAFF
TGTGCCAGCTCAGGGCTGAACACTGAAGCTTTCTTT
>TRBJ2-3|.|TRBD2|TRBV7-9
CASSLLAGATDTQYF
TGTGCCAGCAGCTTGTTAGCGGGGGCGACAGATACGCAGTATTTT
>TRBJ2-1|few|.|TRBV27
CASSLFGEASYNEQFF
TGTGCCAGCAGTTTATTTGGGGAGGCCTCCTACAATGAGCAGTTCTTC
>TRBJ1-2|.|.|TRBV3-1
CASSRVRDRYTF
TGTGCCAGCAGCCGCGTGAGGGATCGCTACACCTTC
>TRBJ2-5|many|TRBD2|TRBV28
CASSPRSSGSIKTQYF
TGTGCCAGCAGTCCCAGGAGTAGCGGGAGTATCAAGACCCAGTACTTC
>TRBJ2-2|once|TRBD2|TRBV5-1
CASSLAGNTGELFF
TGCGCCAGCAGCCTAGCGGGGAACACCGGGGAGCTGTTTTTT
>TRBJ1-1|few|.|TRBV18
CASSTEWGEAEAFF
TGTGCCAGCTCAACAGAATGGGGAGAAGCTGAAGCTTTCTTT
>TRBJ1-3|few|TRBD1|TRBV9
CASSAGGSSGNTIYF
TGTGCCAGCAGCGCAGGGGGCTCCTCTGGAAACACCATATATTTT
>TRBJ2-7|many|TRBD2|TRBV4-1
CASSQELQGGVYEQYF
TGCGCCAGCAGCCAAGAACTCCAGGGAGGGGTATACGAGCAGTACTTC
>TRBJ2-7|.|.|TRBV20-1
CSARQGINYEQYF
TGCAGTGCTAGACAGGGTATTAACTACGAGCAGTACTTC
>TRBJ1-1|many|.|TRBV27
CASSLALGLGTEAFF
TGTGCCAGCAGTTTAGCCCTGGGACTCGGGACTGAAGCTTTCTTT
>TRBJ1-2|few|.|TRBV5-5
CASSLAPAITNYGYTF
TGTGCCAGCAGCTTGGCTCCGGCTATAACTAACTATGGCTACACCTTC
>TRBJ1-4|few|.|TRBV25-1
CASSETGKLFF
TGTGCCAGCAGTGAAACGGGTAAACTGTTTTTT
>TRBJ1-1|.|.|TRBV12-3/TRBV12-4
CASSLFGYTEAFF
TGTGCCAGCAGTTTATTCGGCTACACTGAAGCTTTCTTT
>TRBJ2-3|.|TRBD2|TRBV24-1
CAIRAKRDSTDTQYF
TGTGCCATCCGTGCTAAGCGGGACTCCACAGATACGCAGTATTTT
>TRBJ1-3|.|.|TRBV7-9
CASSLQQDTIYF
TGTGCCAGCAGCTTACAACAGGACACCATATATTTT
>TRBJ1-1|many|.|TRBV29-1
CSVANAGVGTEAFF
TGCAGCGTTGCCAACGCAGGGGTCGGCACTGAAGCTTTCTTT
>TRBJ2-5|.|TRBD2|TRBV27
CASSRTSGPQETQYF
TGTGCCAGCAGTAGAACTAGCGGCCCTCAAGAGACCCAGTACTTC
>TRBJ2-2|many|.|TRBV27
CASSQNRVGELFF
TGTGCCAGCAGTCAAAACAGGGTCGGGGAGCTGTTTTTT
>TRBJ2-4|.|TRBD2|TRBV14
CASSSMSQRGKNIQYF
TGTGCCAGCAGCTCAATGTCCCAGCGGGGCAAAAACATTCAGTACTTC
>TRBJ2-7|many|TRBD1|TRBV10-2
CASSEGQGADEQYF
TGCGCCAGCAGTGAGGGTCAGGGGGCGGATGAGCAGTACTTC
>TRBJ1-1|few|.|TRBV15
CATSRDRPIMNTEAFF
TGTGCCACCAGCAGAGATCGCCCCATAATGAACACTGAAGCTTTCTTT
>TRBJ2-7|.|TRBD1|TRBV7-8
CASSRGTGADEQYF
TGTGCCAGCAGCCGAGGGACAGGGGCAGACGAGCAGTACTTC
>TRBJ1-2|.|TRBD1|TRBV28
CASSLTGGYVYTF
TGTGCCAGCAGTCTGACAGGGGGCTATGTCTACACCTTC
>TRBJ2-5|many|.|TRBV2
CATSARETQYF
TGTGCCACTAGCGCCCGAGAGACCCAGTACTTC
>TRBJ2-1|.|.|TRBV5-1
CASSSKLNEQFF
TGCGCCAGCAGCTCAAAACTCAATGAGCAGTTCTTC
>TRBJ1-6|few|TRBD1|TRBV6-1
CASSARTGGVSPLHF
TGTGCCAGCAGTGCAAGGACAGGGGGCGTCTCACCCCTCCACTTT
>TRBJ2-2|.|.|TRBV19
CASSIAAPGELFF
TGTGCCAGTAGTATTGCGGCCCCCGGGGAGCTGTTTTTT
>TRBJ2-3|.|.|TRBV18
CASSPETRTDTQYF
TGTGCCAGCTCACCAGAGACTAGGACAGATACGCAGTATTTT
>TRBJ1-5|few|.|TRBV19
CATTPQILSNQPQHF
TGTGCCACGACCCCACAGATACTTAGCAATCAGCCCCAGCATTTT